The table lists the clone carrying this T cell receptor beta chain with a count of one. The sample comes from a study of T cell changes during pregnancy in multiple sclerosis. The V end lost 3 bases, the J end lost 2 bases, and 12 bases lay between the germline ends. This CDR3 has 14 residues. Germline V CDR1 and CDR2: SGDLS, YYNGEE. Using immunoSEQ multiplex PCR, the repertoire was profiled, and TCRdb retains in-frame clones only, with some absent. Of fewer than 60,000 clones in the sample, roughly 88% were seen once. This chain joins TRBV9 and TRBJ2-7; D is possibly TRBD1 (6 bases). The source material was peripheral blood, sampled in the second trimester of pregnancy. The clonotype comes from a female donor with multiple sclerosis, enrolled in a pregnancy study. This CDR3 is CASSALQGPYEQYF. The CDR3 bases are TGTGCCAGCAGCGCCCTACAGGGCCCCTACGAGCAGTACTTC.